These 26 T cell receptor beta chains were sequenced from one sample in a study of cytomegalovirus exposure and HLA in healthy donors. PCR primers comprised 60 Vbeta and 13 Jbeta primers. Profiling relied on immunoSEQ multiplex PCR, and the TCRdb table lists in-frame clones only, not all of them. The data contain roughly 190,000 clones, around three quarters of them singletons. The specimen sequenced was PBMCs. The receptors come from a woman aged 45-65 years in good health and CMV-seronegative.

The chain uses TRBV2 and TRBJ1-5, with 8 bases matching TRBD1. Germline assignment: CDR1 SNHLY and CDR2 FYNNEI. V lost 2 bases, J lost 6 bases, and 6 bases stayed unmatched. The CDR3 runs to 15 residues. CDR3 sequence reads: CASSERETGVQPQHF. As DNA, the CDR3 is TGTGCCAGCAGTGAAAGGGAGACAGGGGTTCAGCCCCAGCATTTT. Using reference TRBV2 and TRBJ1-5 for the parts outside the CDR3, the full variable domain is EPEVTQTPSHQVTQMGQEVILRCVPISNHLYFYWYRQILGQKVEFLVSFYNNEISEKSEIFDDQFSVERPDGSNFTLKIRSTKLEDSAMYFCASSERETGVQPQHFGDGTRLSIL.

The rearrangement uses TRBV28 and TRBJ1-5; TRBD1 might be the D (5 bases). The CDR3 is made up of 15 amino acids. From germline, CDR1 is MDHEN and CDR2 SYDVKM. V gave up 7 bases and J gave up 3 bases, with 16 bases separating them. The CDR3 coding sequence is TGTGCCAGCAACCTCCTGGGGGGTTCCAATCAGCCCCAGCATTTT. This codes for CASNLLGGSNQPQHF.

Of note for this clone: Relative to the germline gene, one junction end is altered; a read error may explain this. Other DNA variants within this sample encode the same CDR3. The J gene is TRBJ1-6, the V gene TRBV2; 9 bases agree with TRBD1. In germline, CDR1 is SNHLY, CDR2 FYNNEI. This CDR3 spans 13 amino acids. This CDR3 reads CASMTGGNSPLHF. Here the CDR3 DNA reads TGTGCCAGCATGACAGGGGGTAATTCCCCCCTCCACTTT. Full variable domain (rest looked up from reference TRBV2 and TRBJ1-6): EPEVTQTPSHQVTQMGQEVILRCVPISNHLYFYWYRQILGQKVEFLVSFYNNEISEKSEIFDDQFSVERPDGSNFTLKIRSTKLEDSAMYFCASMTGGNSPLHFGNGTRLTVT.

The V and J genes are TRBV28 and TRBJ1-1, with a possible D match to TRBD1 (6 bases). The germline V gene has CDR1 MDHEN and CDR2 SYDVKM. The CDR3 runs to 13 residues. V lost 6 bases, J lost 12 bases, and 20 bases lay in between. CDR3 sequence: CASSQGGGLSSFF. CDR3 DNA sequence: TGTGCCAGCAGCCAGGGCGGGGGCTTATCGTCTTTCTTT. Combining the CDR3 with reference TRBV28 and TRBJ1-1 gives the whole variable domain DVKVTQSSRYLVKRTGEKVFLECVQDMDHENMFWYRQDPGLGLRLIYFSYDVKMKEKGDIPEGYSVSREKKERFSLILESASTNQTSMYLCASSQGGGLSSFFGQGTRLTVV.

The chain employs TRBV27 and TRBJ2-3; TRBD2 matches 8 bases. This CDR3 comprises 17 residues. Per the germline V gene, CDR1 is MNHEY and CDR2 is SMNVEV (reference sequence). Trimming at V came to 3 bases and at J to 3 bases, leaving 11 bases not matched to a gene. The CDR3 reads CASSFSSGTRRTDTQYF. For the CDR3, the DNA is TGTGCCAGCAGTTTCTCCTCCGGGACTAGGCGGACAGATACGCAGTATTTT.

The J gene is TRBJ1-5, the V gene TRBV15; D gene unclear. Trimming pared 1 base from V and 3 bases from J, leaving 13 bases between. The CDR3 is 16 amino acids. Germline V gives CDR1 LNHNV, CDR2 YYDKDF (reference sequence). CDR3 amino acids: CATSRGQAQVNQPQHF. DNA of the CDR3: TGTGCCACCAGCAGAGGGCAGGCTCAGGTCAATCAGCCCCAGCATTTT. The variable domain in full, completed from reference TRBV15 and TRBJ1-5, reads DAMVIQNPRYQVTQFGKPVTLSCSQTLNHNVMYWYQQKSSQAPKLLFHYYDKDFNNEADTPDNFQSRRPNTSFCFLDIRSPGLGDTAMYLCATSRGQAQVNQPQHFGDGTRLSIL.

This clone was found a few times. The gene calls are TRBV18 and TRBJ2-7; D might be TRBD1 (8 bases). The germline V gene encodes CDR1 KGHSH and CDR2 LQKENI. There are 16 residues in the CDR3. Trimming pared 3 bases from V and 7 bases from J, leaving 22 bases between. As DNA, the CDR3 is TGTGCCAGCTCACCGGGGGGGACAGGACCCTTGAGGGAGCAGTACTTC. This encodes CASSPGGTGPLREQYF.

V and J are TRBV9 and TRBJ2-3; D call uncertain. CDR3 length: 16 amino acids. Germline V gene lookup returns CDR1 SGDLS and CDR2 YYNGEE. With 0 bases removed from V and 1 base from J, the gap between germline ends came to 12 bases. CDR3 sequence: CASSVEPGFGTDTQYF. The CDR3 DNA sequence: TGTGCCAGCAGCGTAGAACCCGGTTTTGGCACAGATACGCAGTATTTT.

The chain recombines TRBV5-4 with TRBJ2-2; D not resolved. CDR1 and CDR2 (germline): SGHNT, YYREEE (reference sequence). The V gene lost 0 bases and the J gene lost 7 bases, with 4 bases spanning the gap. This CDR3 has 12 residues. The CDR3 bases are TGTGCCAGCAGCTTGGCGTTCGGGGAGCTGTTTTTT. Protein product: CASSLAFGELFF.

The rearrangement joins TRBV7-3 to TRBJ2-2, with 7 bases lining up with TRBD2. J was trimmed by 0 bases and V by 2 bases; bases with no gene match: 0. Per the germline V gene, CDR1 is SGHTA and CDR2 is FQGTGA. The CDR3 length is 15 residues. The CDR3 bases are TGTGCCAGCAGCTTACTAGCGGCGAACACCGGGGAGCTGTTTTTT. This gives the protein CASSLLAANTGELFF.

The CDR3 reads CASSPFSGSLPQETQYF. The CDR3 nucleotides read TGTGCCAGCTCACCGTTTAGCGGGAGCCTACCCCAAGAGACCCAGTACTTC. V is TRBV18 and J is TRBJ2-5; 9 nucleotides line up with TRBD2. CDR1 KGHSH and CDR2 LQKENI come from the germline V gene. V was clipped by 3 bases and J by 1 base; unmatched bases: 9. The CDR3 sequence is 17 residues long.

The rearrangement links TRBV7-9 to TRBJ2-5, with no clear D. Looked up from germline, CDR1 is SEHNR and CDR2 is FQNEAQ (reference sequence). Trimming cost V 5 bases and J 7 bases, with 17 bases left between them. This CDR3 contains 14 residues. CDR3 in amino acids: CASSPAPGPRTQYF. The CDR3 DNA sequence: TGTGCCAGCAGCCCAGCCCCGGGTCCCCGGACCCAGTACTTC.

V and J are TRBV11-3 and TRBJ2-3, with D unclear. Trimming cost V 2 bases and J 2 bases, with 8 bases left between them. The CDR3 runs 14 residues. CDR1 and CDR2 from the germline V gene are SGHNT and YENEEA. CDR3: CASSLSVDTDTQYF. CDR3 coding DNA: TGTGCCAGCAGCTTATCGGTAGACACAGATACGCAGTATTTT.

The CDR3 DNA sequence: TGTGCCAGTAGTATCATCGTCTGGGGCGGCACAGATACGCAGTATTTT. This codes for CASSIIVWGGTDTQYF. The V gene is TRBV19, the J gene TRBJ2-3, with D maybe TRBD1 (5 bases). The CDR3 covers 16 residues. Germline CDR1 reads LNHDA; CDR2 reads SQIVND (reference sequence). V shed 3 bases and J shed 1 base, with 14 bases lying between them.

The rearrangement joins TRBV6-1 to TRBJ2-7; TRBD1 matches 8 bases. The CDR3 runs to 14 residues. V lost 6 bases to trimming and J lost 7 bases; unmatched junction nucleotides: 11. Germline assignment: CDR1 MNHNS and CDR2 SASEGT. The CDR3: CASREDRAPLEQYF. The CDR3 DNA is TGTGCCAGCAGGGAGGACAGGGCCCCATTGGAGCAGTACTTC.

The CDR3 region has the DNA TGTGCCTGGCAGACAAATGAGCAGTTCTTC. Protein sequence: CAWQTNEQFF. V and J are TRBV30 and TRBJ2-1, with D unclear. This CDR3 is 10 amino acids long. V gave up 5 bases and J gave up 7 bases, with 6 bases separating them. Germline V gene sequence: CDR1 GTSNPN, CDR2 SVGIG (reference sequence).

This chain connects TRBV9 to TRBJ2-7; 8 bases agree with TRBD2. The CDR3 is 13 amino acids. J was trimmed by 5 bases and V by 8 bases; bases with no gene match: 9. The germline V gene encodes CDR1 SGDLS and CDR2 YYNGEE. The CDR3 DNA follows: TGTGCCAGTCGGGGGGGCGCTGACGACGAGCAGTACTTC. Translation: CASRGGADDEQYF.

This clone was recorded only once. This sequence joins TRBV2 and TRBJ1-4; TRBD1 agrees at 7 bases. CDR1 is SNHLY and CDR2 is FYNNEI in the germline V gene. V was clipped by 5 bases and J by 4 bases; unmatched bases: 4. CDR3 length: 14 amino acids. CDR3 in DNA: TGTGCCAGCAGTTCAGGGACAGTTAATGAAAAACTGTTTTTT. Its translation: CASSSGTVNEKLFF.

With respect to this clone: Other DNA sequences of this sample code for an identical CDR3. This chain joins TRBV9 and TRBJ2-3; 7 bases map to TRBD2. The CDR3 covers 13 residues. Germline V gives CDR1 SGDLS, CDR2 YYNGEE. V lost 5 bases and J lost 6; bases outside the gene matches: 6. CDR3 DNA sequence: TGTGCCAGCAGTCGGGACTACACCGATACGCAGTATTTT. This codes for CASSRDYTDTQYF.

This clone has a handful of counts. The gene calls are TRBV11-2 and TRBJ1-6; TRBD1 matches at 9 bases. The J segment lost 10 bases and the V segment lost 5 bases, leaving 9 bases of the junction unmatched. Germline V CDR1 and CDR2: SGHAT, FQNNGV. The CDR3 runs 15 residues. CDR3 amino acids: CASSTRDRARSPLHF. The CDR3 DNA reads TGTGCCAGCAGCACCCGGGACAGGGCTCGGTCACCCCTCCACTTT.

The CDR3 loop reads CASTLGGAPYEQYF. The CDR3 bases are TGCGCCAGCACCCTCGGCGGGGCCCCTTACGAGCAGTACTTC. V and J are TRBV5-1 and TRBJ2-7, with D possibly TRBD2 on 6 matching bases. Trimming left V 6 bases short and J 4 bases short, with 17 bases between. Germline lookup yields CDR1 SGHRS and CDR2 YFSETQ. The CDR3 runs 14 residues.

The chain links TRBV27 to TRBJ2-7, with TRBD1 identical over 7 bases. The CDR3 runs 13 residues. The J segment lost 6 bases and the V segment lost 7 bases, leaving 9 bases of the junction unmatched. Germline V gives CDR1 MNHEY, CDR2 SMNVEV (reference sequence). CDR3 sequence: CASTSGGRLEQYF. CDR3 sequence (DNA): TGTGCCAGCACCTCAGGGGGACGGCTCGAGCAGTACTTC.

This clone occurred once. The chain uses TRBV7-9 and TRBJ2-1, with 7 bases lining up with TRBD2. Trimming removed 5 bases from V and 6 bases from J; junction bases left unmatched: 13. Germline assignment: CDR1 SEHNR and CDR2 FQNEAQ (reference sequence). This CDR3 comprises 16 residues. The CDR3 protein is CASSNPGGSTVNEQFF. The CDR3 DNA reads as TGTGCCAGCAGCAACCCGGGGGGTAGCACGGTCAATGAGCAGTTCTTC.

This clone was observed a single time. The V and J genes are TRBV28 and TRBJ1-5; 9 nucleotides align to TRBD1. This CDR3 region has 17 residues. From germline, CDR1 is MDHEN and CDR2 SYDVKM. Trimming cost V 0 bases and J 2 bases; bases outside gene matches: 5. The CDR3 DNA follows: TGTGCCAGCAGTTTATGGGACAGGGGTATGGGCAATCAGCCCCAGCATTTT. This codes for CASSLWDRGMGNQPQHF.

This clone has only a few counts. Here the CDR3 reads CASSSDSYGYTF. The CDR3 DNA sequence: TGTGCCAGCAGTTCTGACAGCTATGGCTACACCTTC. V and J are TRBV28 and TRBJ1-2; TRBD1 is a possible D gene (5 bases). Germline CDR1 reads MDHEN; CDR2 reads SYDVKM. V lost 4 bases and J lost 4, with 7 bases in between. This CDR3 spans 12 amino acids.

The V call is TRBV7-9, the J call TRBJ1-1; a weak D match, TRBD1 (6 bases). The V gene lost 5 bases and the J gene lost 1 base, with 8 bases spanning the gap. Germline CDR1 SEHNR, CDR2 FQNEAQ (reference sequence). CDR3 length equals 13 residues. The CDR3 DNA follows: TGTGCCAGCAGCCCGACAGGGAACACTGAAGCTTTCTTT. It translates to CASSPTGNTEAFF.